The 16 T cell receptor beta chains presented below share a single source sample, sequenced in a study of vaccination and CD4 T cells after COVID-19. The treatment was: approximately 9-day PBMC culture with coronavirus spike peptide pools or control peptides (ViraFEST assay). Their recognized antigens are unknown. The Oncomine TCR Beta short-read assay sequenced DNA from cultured CD4+ T cells. One entry per CDR3 protein results from TCRdb running MiXCR on the PCR reads. The data hold about 10,000 distinct CDR3 sequences, with approximately 52% observed a single time. Material: CD4+ T cells from blood, cultured in vitro. The receptors were sampled from a human donor who had recovered from COVID-19.

The CDR3: CASRSSGVVTQYF. In DNA form, the CDR3 reads TGTGCCAGCAGATCTAGCGGGGTGGTTACGCAGTATTTT. This rearrangement joins TRBV27 to TRBJ2-3, with TRBD2 matching over 9 bases. Unmatched junction bases numbered 6, after V lost 6 bases and J lost 8 bases. CDR1 and CDR2 (germline): MNHEY, SMNVEV (reference sequence). The CDR3 has 13 residues.

Judged by abundance, this clonotype is large (0.1 to 1%). This chain connects TRBV23-1 to TRBJ2-1; no clear D gene. TRBV23-1 is identified as an open reading frame with a role that is uncertain. Trimming removed 1 base from V and 8 bases from J, with 6 bases in between. The length of the CDR3 is 12 residues. Here the CDR3 reads CASSQLWDEQFF. In DNA form, the CDR3 reads TGCGCCAGCAGTCAATTGTGGGATGAGCAGTTCTTC.

This clonotype appeared a few times. The chain couples TRBV6-1 to TRBJ1-5; no clear D. Germline values: CDR1 MNHNS, CDR2 SASEGT. The length of the CDR3 is 15 residues. V was cut by 3 bases and J by 0 bases, with 9 bases left in between. The CDR3 is CASSDGQVSNQPQHF. For the CDR3, the DNA is TGTGCCAGCAGTGATGGGCAGGTTAGCAATCAGCCCCAGCATTTT.

The V and J genes are TRBV20-1 and TRBJ1-3; D is perhaps TRBD1 (6 bases). The CDR3 has 14 amino acids. Germline values: CDR1 DFQATT, CDR2 SNEGSKA (reference sequence). V was shortened by 3 bases and J by 2 bases, with 11 bases between the two germline ends. The CDR3 reads CSASPGVAGNTIYF. The DNA of the CDR3 is TGCAGTGCTAGCCCAGGGGTTGCTGGAAACACCATATATTTT.

This clonotype was observed a few times. V and J are TRBV15 and TRBJ1-2; D might be TRBD1 (5 bases). Germline CDR1 reads LNHNV; CDR2 reads YYDKDF (reference sequence). The CDR3 length is 17 residues. V lost 1 base and J lost 1, with 16 bases in between. The CDR3 is CATSRGLQGSLNYGYTF. The DNA for the CDR3 is TGTGCCACCAGCAGAGGACTCCAGGGTAGCCTTAACTATGGCTACACCTTC.

The chain joins TRBV5-4 to TRBJ2-5; D is undetermined. This CDR3 region has 11 residues. The V end lost 0 bases, the J end lost 5 bases, and 2 bases lay between the germline ends. Germline CDR1 is SGHNT and CDR2 is YYREEE (reference sequence). The CDR3 here is CASSLEETQYF. Written as DNA, the CDR3 is TGTGCCAGCAGCTTGGAGGAGACCCAGTACTTC.

The chain uses TRBV10-3 and TRBJ2-5; no reliable D call. This CDR3 is 11 amino acids long. Trimming shortened V by 10 bases and J by 5 bases, and 11 bases separated the two germline ends. From germline, CDR1 is ENHRY and CDR2 SYGVKD. The CDR3 protein is CASRVVETQYF. As DNA, the CDR3 is TGTGCCAGCCGAGTAGTGGAGACCCAGTACTTC.

The chain uses TRBV20-1 and TRBJ2-7; D may be TRBD1 (7 bases). There are 14 residues in the CDR3. V shed 5 bases and J shed 2 bases, with 16 bases lying between them. Germline CDR1 reads DFQATT; CDR2 reads SNEGSKA (reference sequence). The CDR3 spells CSAGGTELTYEQYF. The CDR3 DNA follows: TGCAGTGCTGGGGGGACAGAGCTGACCTACGAGCAGTACTTC.

The table lists this clonotype with a few counts. The genes are TRBV6-1 and TRBJ2-2, with D possibly TRBD1 on 6 matching bases. V was shortened by 7 bases and J by 4 bases, with 19 bases between the two germline ends. CDR1 and CDR2 from the germline V gene are MNHNS and SASEGT. This CDR3 contains 16 residues. The CDR3 region is CASTTLQGRSTGELFF. As DNA, the CDR3 is TGTGCCAGCACCACGCTACAGGGAAGGTCCACCGGGGAGCTGTTTTTT.

The chain recombines TRBV6-5 with TRBJ1-5; D ambiguous. Germline V lookup: CDR1 MNHEY, CDR2 SVGAGI. The CDR3 contains 14 residues. Trimming left V 0 bases short and J 7 bases short, with 10 bases between. The CDR3 protein is CASSYSGPRQPQHF. The CDR3 DNA reads as TGTGCCAGCAGTTACTCAGGGCCTAGACAGCCCCAGCATTTT.

The genes are TRBV11-2 and TRBJ2-1; no clear D. V gave up 0 bases and J gave up 7 bases, with 4 bases separating them. The germline V gene has CDR1 SGHAT and CDR2 FQNNGV. The CDR3 runs to 12 residues. In DNA form, the CDR3 reads TGTGCCAGCAGCTTAGAGCTTAATGAGCAGTTCTTC. Its protein product is CASSLELNEQFF.

The chain couples TRBV5-8 to TRBJ1-2; TRBD1 agrees at 10 bases. Germline V gene lookup returns CDR1 SGHTS and CDR2 YDEGEE. This CDR3 comprises 15 residues. Trimming removed 1 base from V and 6 bases from J; junction bases left unmatched: 6. CDR3: CASSLIRTGGHGYTF. CDR3 in DNA: TGTGCCAGCAGCTTGATTAGGACAGGGGGGCATGGCTACACCTTC.

Here the CDR3 reads CSSYWTSVNEQFF. DNA of the CDR3: TGCAGTTCCTATTGGACTAGCGTCAATGAGCAGTTCTTC. J is TRBJ2-1 and V is TRBV20-1; 9 bases are shared with TRBD2. V lost 8 bases and J lost 6; bases outside the gene matches: 8. This CDR3 is 13 amino acids long. Germline V gene lookup returns CDR1 DFQATT and CDR2 SNEGSKA (reference sequence).

The gene calls are TRBV20-1 and TRBJ2-7; D is ambiguous. Looked up from germline, CDR1 is DFQATT and CDR2 is SNEGSKA (reference sequence). Trimming stripped 5 bases from V and 6 bases from J, with 11 bases between. This CDR3 has 11 amino acids. For the CDR3, the DNA is TGCAGTGCTGCTAACAGAGGCGAGCAGTACTTC. It codes for CSAANRGEQYF.

The rearrangement joins TRBV27 to TRBJ1-1, with a possible D match to TRBD1 (6 bases). Germline assignment: CDR1 MNHEY and CDR2 SMNVEV (reference sequence). The CDR3 runs to 16 residues. V was shortened by 5 bases and J by 4 bases, with 20 bases between the two germline ends. The CDR3 DNA reads as TGTGCCAGCAGTCGAGATGGGGTGGGGGCGACCACTGAAGCTTTCTTT. Its translation is CASSRDGVGATTEAFF.

There are a few counts of this clonotype. The genes are TRBV7-2 and TRBJ1-1; 7 nucleotides align to TRBD1. Germline CDR1 SGHTA, CDR2 FQGNSA. The CDR3 totals 15 residues. V dropped 2 bases and J dropped 1; count of bases not matched to a gene: 4. The CDR3 nucleotides read TGTGCCAGCAGCTTACAGGGGGGTGGGAACACTGAAGCTTTCTTT. This gives the protein CASSLQGGGNTEAFF.